This TCR beta chain was sequenced during a study of shared clonotypes between healthy human individuals. Those who donated were healthy HIV-negative adults, with no recent acute infections or vaccinations reported. The CDR3 has 13 residues. Germline CDR1 and CDR2: LNHDA and SQIVND (reference sequence). Trimming left V 5 bases short and J 5 bases short, with 10 bases between. Assay used: immunoSEQ multiplex PCR; TCRdb lists only in-frame clones, some missing. The data hold 90,000 to 100,000 clones, with less than 60% observed a single time. Sequencing input: PBMCs. The TCR sequence derives from a woman aged 35 to 49 in good health. Some clones in this sample may be carry-over from other donors' samples. The rearrangement links TRBV19 to TRBJ1-5, with unresolved D. CDR3 loop: CASSFPGDQPQHF. As DNA, the CDR3 is TGTGCCAGTAGTTTCCCCGGGGATCAGCCCCAGCATTTT.